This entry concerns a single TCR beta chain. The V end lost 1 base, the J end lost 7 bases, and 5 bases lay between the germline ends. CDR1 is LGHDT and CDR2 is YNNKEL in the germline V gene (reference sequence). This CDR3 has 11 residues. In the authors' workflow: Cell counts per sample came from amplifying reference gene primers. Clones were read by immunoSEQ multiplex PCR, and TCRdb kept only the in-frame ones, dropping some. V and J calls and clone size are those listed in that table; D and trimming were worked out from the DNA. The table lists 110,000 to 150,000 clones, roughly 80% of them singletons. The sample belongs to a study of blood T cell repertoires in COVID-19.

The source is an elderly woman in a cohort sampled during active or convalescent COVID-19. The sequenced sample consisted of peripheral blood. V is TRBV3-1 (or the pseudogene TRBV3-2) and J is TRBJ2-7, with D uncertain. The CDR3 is CASSQAVEQYF. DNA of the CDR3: TGTGCCAGCAGCCAAGCGGTAGAGCAGTACTTC.